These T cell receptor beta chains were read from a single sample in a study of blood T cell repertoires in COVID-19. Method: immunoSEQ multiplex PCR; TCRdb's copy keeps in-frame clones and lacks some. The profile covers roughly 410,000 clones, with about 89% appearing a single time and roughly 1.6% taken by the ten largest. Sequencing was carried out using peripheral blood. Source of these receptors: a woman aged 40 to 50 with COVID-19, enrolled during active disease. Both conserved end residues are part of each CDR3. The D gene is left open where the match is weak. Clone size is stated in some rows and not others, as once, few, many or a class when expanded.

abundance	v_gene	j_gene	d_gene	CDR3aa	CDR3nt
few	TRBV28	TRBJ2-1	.	CASSFSRASNEQFF	TGTGCCAGCAGTTTTTCCCGCGCTTCAAATGAGCAGTTCTTC
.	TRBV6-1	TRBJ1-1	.	CASSERHLHTEAFF	TGTGCCAGCAGTGAGCGCCACCTACACACTGAAGCTTTCTTT
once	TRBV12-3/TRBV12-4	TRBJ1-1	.	CASSRHQGAAFF	TGTGCCAGCAGCCGCCACCAGGGTGCAGCTTTCTTT
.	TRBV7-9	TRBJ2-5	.	CASSLPPQETQYF	TGTGCCAGCAGCTTACCCCCACAAGAGACCCAGTACTTC
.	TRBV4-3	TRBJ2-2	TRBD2	CASSQLAGENTGELFF	TGCGCCAGCAGCCAACTAGCGGGCGAGAACACCGGGGAGCTGTTTTTT
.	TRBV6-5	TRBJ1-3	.	CASSYRSPSGNTIYF	TGTGCCAGCAGTTATCGGAGTCCTTCTGGAAACACCATATATTTT
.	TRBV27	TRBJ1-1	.	CASSSWGGAFF	TGTGCCAGCAGTTCATGGGGGGGAGCTTTCTTT
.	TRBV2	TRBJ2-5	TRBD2	CASSHELAGEETQYF	TGTGCCAGCAGTCACGAGCTAGCGGGAGAAGAGACCCAGTACTTC
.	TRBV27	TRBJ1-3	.	CASSLGAFSGNTIYF	TGTGCCAGCAGTTTAGGAGCGTTCTCTGGAAACACCATATATTTT
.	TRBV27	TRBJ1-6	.	CASREGQGQPLHF	TGTGCCAGCAGGGAGGGTCAGGGTCAACCCCTCCACTTT
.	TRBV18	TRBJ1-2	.	CASSSPGLPGGYTF	TGTGCCAGCTCATCACCGGGACTCCCGGGTGGCTACACCTTC
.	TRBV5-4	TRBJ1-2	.	CASSEGTRFLYGYTF	TGTGCCAGCAGCGAGGGAACCAGATTCCTCTATGGCTACACCTTC
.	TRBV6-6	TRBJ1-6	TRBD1	CASSKNRGGNSPLHF	TGTGCCAGCAGCAAAAACAGGGGCGGGAATTCACCCCTCCACTTT
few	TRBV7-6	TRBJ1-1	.	CASSLKRDTEAFF	TGTGCCAGCAGCTTAAAGAGGGACACTGAAGCTTTCTTT
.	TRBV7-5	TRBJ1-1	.	CARITDGVTEAFF	TGTGCCAGAATAACCGACGGGGTTACTGAAGCTTTCTTT
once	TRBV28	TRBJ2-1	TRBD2	CASSLFPGRADNEQFF	TGTGCCAGCAGTTTATTCCCCGGGAGGGCCGACAATGAGCAGTTCTTC
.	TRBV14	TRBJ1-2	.	CASSQAGEGRSISGYTF	TGTGCCAGCAGCCAAGCAGGGGAGGGCCGATCTATTTCTGGCTACACCTTC
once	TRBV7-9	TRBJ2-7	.	CASSLVRGNYEQYF	TGTGCCAGCAGCTTAGTCAGGGGCAACTACGAGCAGTACTTC
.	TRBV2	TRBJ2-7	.	CASIDTGLYEQYF	TGTGCCTCTATAGATACAGGGCTATACGAGCAGTACTTC
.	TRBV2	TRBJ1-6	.	CASSIGWDTGPPLHF	TGTGCCAGCAGTATTGGCTGGGACACAGGGCCACCCCTCCACTTT
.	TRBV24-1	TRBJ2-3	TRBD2	CATSGLAGPSDTQYF	TGTGCCACCAGCGGACTAGCGGGGCCTTCAGATACGCAGTATTTT
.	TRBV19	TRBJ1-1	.	CASSWPSVGNTEAFF	TGTGCCAGTAGTTGGCCCAGCGTCGGAAACACTGAAGCTTTCTTT
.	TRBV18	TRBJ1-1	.	CASSNRAEAFF	TGTGCCAGCTCCAACAGGGCTGAAGCTTTCTTT
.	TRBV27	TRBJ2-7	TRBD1	CASRQQGAHEQYF	TGTGCCAGCAGGCAACAGGGGGCCCACGAGCAGTACTTC
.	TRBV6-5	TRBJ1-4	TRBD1	CASSYRGTGNEKLFF	TGTGCCAGCAGTTATAGAGGGACAGGGAATGAAAAACTGTTTTTT
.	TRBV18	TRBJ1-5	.	CASSPGGSGNQPQHF	TGTGCCAGCTCACCAGGGGGCTCGGGCAATCAGCCCCAGCATTTT
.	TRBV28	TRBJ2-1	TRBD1	CAGDRGGGEQFF	TGTGCCGGAGACAGGGGGGGCGGTGAGCAGTTCTTC
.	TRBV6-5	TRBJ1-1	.	CASSYGGAYTEAFF	TGTGCCAGCAGTTACGGGGGGGCGTACACTGAAGCTTTCTTT